The 12 T cell receptor beta chains listed next were all sequenced from one sample in a study of cytomegalovirus exposure and HLA in healthy donors. Primers for the PCR totalled 60 Vbeta and 13 Jbeta. TCRdb keeps only in-frame clones here, not all; method: immunoSEQ multiplex PCR. The sample carries under 100,000 clones, approximately 80% recorded once. Sequencing was performed on PBMCs. Receptors originate from a woman aged 70-85 years in good health and CMV-seropositive.

The CDR3 DNA sequence: TGTGCCAGCAGCCGGGACAGGGGTAATGAAAAACTGTTTTTT. Translation: CASSRDRGNEKLFF. The chain couples TRBV7-2 to TRBJ1-4; TRBD1 matches at 10 bases. Unmatched junction bases numbered 1, after V lost 5 bases and J lost 4 bases. The germline CDR1 and CDR2 sequences are SGHTA and FQGNSA. CDR3 length equals 14 residues.

This clone was observed a handful of times. The J gene is TRBJ2-7, the V gene TRBV5-6, with D maybe TRBD2 (5 bases). The CDR3 sequence is 16 residues long. Looked up from germline, CDR1 is SGHDT and CDR2 is YYEEEE. The V end was cut by 1 base, the J end by 0 bases, with 14 bases between. The CDR3 sequence: CASSLRRTQSSYEQYF. The CDR3 nucleotides are TGTGCCAGCAGCTTGCGGAGGACCCAGAGCTCCTACGAGCAGTACTTC.

This chain connects TRBV5-4 to TRBJ2-3, with D unclear. V gave up 2 bases and J gave up 4 bases, with 17 bases separating them. CDR3 length: 16 residues. Per the germline V gene, CDR1 is SGHNT and CDR2 is YYREEE (reference sequence). This CDR3 is CASSLPSSLKADTQYF. CDR3 in DNA: TGTGCCAGCAGCTTACCTAGTAGTCTAAAGGCAGATACGCAGTATTTT.

The chain has TRBV7-8 and TRBJ1-5, with a possible D match to TRBD1 (5 bases). V lost 2 bases to trimming and J lost 2 bases, with 7 bases between them. From germline, CDR1 is SGHVS and CDR2 FQNEAQ. The CDR3 has 14 residues. CDR3 protein: CASSLKGGNQPQHF. CDR3 nucleotides: TGTGCCAGCAGCTTAAAAGGGGGCAATCAGCCCCAGCATTTT.

This chain uses TRBV7-2 with TRBJ2-5; D might be TRBD2 (5 bases). This CDR3 has 13 amino acids. The germline V and J ends were trimmed by 1 base and 9 bases, with 12 bases remaining between them. CDR1 and CDR2 from the germline V gene are SGHTA and FQGNSA. CDR3 sequence reads: CASSLELESSQYF. Written as DNA, the CDR3 is TGTGCCAGCAGCTTAGAACTAGAATCGTCCCAGTACTTC.

This chain connects TRBV5-5 to TRBJ2-7; D ambiguous. In germline, CDR1 is SGHKS, CDR2 YYEKEE (reference sequence). Trimming cost V 0 bases and J 0 bases, with 7 bases left between them. The CDR3 sequence is 14 residues long. CDR3 coding DNA: TGTGCCAGCAGCTTGGAAAGGAGCTCCTACGAGCAGTACTTC. Encoded protein: CASSLERSSYEQYF.

This clone was recorded a few times. The DNA of the CDR3 is TGCGCCAGCAGCTTGGGGGGCCGTTACTACGAGCAGTACTTC. This gives the protein CASSLGGRYYEQYF. The V call is TRBV5-1, the J call TRBJ2-7; possible D gene TRBD1, 5 bases. CDR1 is SGHRS, CDR2 YFSETQ, per germline. This CDR3 comprises 14 residues. The V and J ends lost 0 bases and 3 bases respectively, with 10 bases between them.

The genes are TRBV2 and TRBJ2-2; 11 positions agree with TRBD1. The CDR3 length is 14 residues. The V and J ends lost 10 bases and 5 bases, in that order; junction bases with no gene match: 6. Germline lookup yields CDR1 SNHLY and CDR2 FYNNEI. CDR3 DNA sequence: TGTGCCATGTTGGACAGGGGGCGGACCGGGGAGCTGTTTTTT. It yields the protein CAMLDRGRTGELFF.

The table lists this clone with a count of one. The rearrangement uses TRBV30 and TRBJ2-6; D gene unclear. The CDR3 loop spans 17 amino acids. Germline assignment: CDR1 GTSNPN and CDR2 SVGIG (reference sequence). V shed 3 bases and J shed 0 bases, with 15 bases lying between them. CDR3 sequence reads: CAWRRGRLASGANVLTF. The CDR3 DNA reads TGTGCCTGGAGGCGAGGCAGACTGGCCTCTGGGGCCAACGTCCTGACTTTC. Filled out from reference TRBV30 and TRBJ2-6, the complete variable domain reads SQTIHQWPATLVQPVGSPLSLECTVEGTSNPNLYWYRQAAGRGLQLLFYSVGIGQISSEVPQNLSASRPQDRQFILSSKKLLLSDSGFYLCAWRRGRLASGANVLTFGAGSRLTVL.

This clone was found once. The rearrangement joins TRBV2 to TRBJ2-7; D gene unclear. The CDR3 has 12 amino acids. Trimming removed 3 bases from V and 2 bases from J, with 5 bases in between. Germline V CDR1 and CDR2: SNHLY, FYNNEI. The CDR3 DNA reads TGTGCCAGCAGTGACAGCGCCTACGAGCAGTACTTC. This codes for CASSDSAYEQYF. The entire variable domain, with the rest obtained from reference TRBV2 and TRBJ2-7, is as follows: EPEVTQTPSHQVTQMGQEVILRCVPISNHLYFYWYRQILGQKVEFLVSFYNNEISEKSEIFDDQFSVERPDGSNFTLKIRSTKLEDSAMYFCASSDSAYEQYFGPGTRLTVT.

The V gene is TRBV11-2, the J gene TRBJ2-7, with a weak D call TRBD1 (5 bases). The CDR3 covers 13 residues. The V and J ends lost 3 bases and 3 bases respectively, with 9 bases between them. The germline V gene has CDR1 SGHAT and CDR2 FQNNGV. CDR3 DNA: TGTGCCAGCAGCTTTAGCAGGGACTACGAGCAGTACTTC. Translation gives CASSFSRDYEQYF. The full variable domain, its missing parts supplied by reference TRBV11-2 and TRBJ2-7, is EAGVAQSPRYKIIEKRQSVAFWCNPISGHATLYWYQQILGQGPKLLIQFQNNGVVDDSQLPKDRFSAERLKGVDSTLKIQPAKLEDSAVYLCASSFSRDYEQYFGPGTRLTVT.

This clone was detected once. V is TRBV4-3 and J is TRBJ2-3; 9 nucleotides line up with TRBD2. The V segment lost 0 bases and the J segment 1 base; nucleotides outside the gene matches: 5. This CDR3 spans 17 amino acids. Germline V CDR1 and CDR2: LGHNA, YSLEER. CDR3 DNA sequence: TGCGCCAGCAGCCAAGATAAGTTAGCGGGAGGCACAGATACGCAGTATTTT. Its protein is CASSQDKLAGGTDTQYF.